This T cell receptor beta chain was identified in a study of regulatory T cells in long-lasting Graves disease. General study results and limits: Compared with new cases, persistent Graves' patients showed reduced TCR diversity. There was favoring of TRBV28, TRBJ1-2 and TRBJ2-5 in persistent disease.

This clonotype appeared many times. No antigen is known for it. The authors built TCR beta libraries using iRepertoire HTBI primers and Arm-PCR of CDR3 regions. Using its own MiXCR run on the multiplex PCR reads, TCRdb lists one record per CDR3 protein. The profile shows under 500,000 distinct CDR3 sequences, about a sixth of them singletons. J lost 6 bases, V lost 3 bases, and 4 bases had no gene match. The CDR3 has 14 residues. Germline V CDR1 and CDR2: KGHSH, LQKENI. Time point indicated: newly diagnosed GD, antithyroid drugs for less than 3 months. Preparation of the TCR library used RNA extracted from PBMCs. Another study also made use of these data, one on T cells in Graves' hyperthyroidism and ophthalmopathy. That study reports: The HTBI primer set served for first-round RT-PCR of the TCR CDR3. Also found in blood were most expanded thyroid clonotypes above 0.001.

The starting material was peripheral blood mononuclear cells (PBMCs), obtained at new diagnosis, from a patient treated with antithyroid drugs. This sequence joins TRBV18 and TRBJ2-1, with TRBD1 identical over 8 bases. The origin of this receptor is a woman aged 25 to 39 with Graves disease. CDR3 sequence reads: CASSPSTGVNEQFF. For the CDR3, the DNA is TGTGCCAGCTCACCTTCGACAGGGGTCAATGAGCAGTTCTTC.